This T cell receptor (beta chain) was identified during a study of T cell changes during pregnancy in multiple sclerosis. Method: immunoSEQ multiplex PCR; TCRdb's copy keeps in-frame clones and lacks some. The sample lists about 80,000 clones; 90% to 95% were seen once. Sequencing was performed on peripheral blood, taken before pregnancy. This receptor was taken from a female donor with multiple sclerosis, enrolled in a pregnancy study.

The CDR3 protein is CASSEADTGELFF. CDR3 coding DNA: TGTGCCAGCAGTGAGGCGGATACCGGGGAGCTGTTTTTT. This chain connects TRBV6-4 to TRBJ2-2; unclear D gene. V was pared by 3 bases and J by 5 bases, with 7 bases between. CDR3 size: 13 residues. CDR1 is MRHNA, CDR2 SNTAGT, per germline.